The text below deals with one T cell receptor beta chain. Its antigen target is currently unknown. Per-nucleotide qualities are absent, and no much larger clonotype sits a single base away. The immunoSEQ Assay was used to sequence TCRbeta CDR3 regions. After extraction, genomic DNA underwent amplification by bias-controlled multiplex PCR, followed by high-throughput sequencing. The study's own analysis went as follows. To quantify the absolute abundance of every unique TCRbeta CDR3 region, sequences were collapsed and filtered. Usable DNA was measured by amplifying reference genes present in all nucleated cells, and TCRbeta template counts were normalized to that usable DNA to estimate T cell fraction. Repertoire TCRs were annotated as SARS-CoV-2-specific by exact matching of V gene, CDR3 amino acid sequence and J gene to a known reactive TCR set. The reference SARS-CoV-2 TCR set came from MIRA and was filtered for enrichment in COVID-19-positive ImmuneCODE repertoires, removing public or cross-reactive TCRs. Using the MIRA antigens, annotated TCRs were further analysed by specific ORF or by position within an ORF. Depth was the summed frequency of annotated unique rearrangements, while breadth was defined as annotated unique rearrangements over total unique productive rearrangements. Two-sided Wilcoxon rank-sum tests were used to compare TCR breadth between groups. The source is immuneACCESS, and TCRdb retained only in-frame sequences with V and J called. Part of the clones is not carried over; for the studies checked, unresolved V genes explain less than half of this, and the remainder is unexplained. The V and J calls and clone size were taken over from that table, and D and trimming were inferred from the DNA. The sample profile shows some 340,000 clones; around 81% of them were found once. The ten most abundant clones make up 2% to 2.5% of the sample.

The sample belongs to a study of Ad26.COV2.S vaccination and SARS-CoV-2 variants (dated by TCRdb to the early 2020s). With respect to the entire study: Vaccine-arm donors came from COV1001, a multicentre, randomized, double-blind, placebo-controlled phase I-IIa trial of Ad26.COV2.S in healthy adults. Sequencing of the TCRbeta repertoire served to evaluate the specificity and breadth of SARS-CoV-2-reactive T cell receptors following Ad26.COV2.S vaccination. Trial participants were randomized into five groups of five: low-dose or high-dose Ad26.COV2.S given once or twice, or placebo on both occasions. Ad26.COV2.S was administered intramuscularly at a dose of 5x10^10 or 1x10^11 viral particles, either as one shot or as two shots given 56 days apart. The TCR-sequenced set comprised approximately 30 samples: about 19 Ad26.COV2.S vaccine recipients, 5 placebo recipients and 8 SARS-CoV-2 convalescent individuals. Blinding of investigators to trial group allocation was maintained during experiments and outcome assessment.

The treatment or condition label of this sample denotes: roughly 19 received Ad26.COV2.S at low or high dose, single or two shots; roughly 5 received placebo; per-sample allocation not given. Repertoires of vaccine and placebo recipients were sequenced from samples collected on day 63 after the first injection. Between 29 July and 7 August 2020, Cohort 1b enrolled 20 to 30 adults aged 18-55 years at one site in Boston, USA. Ad26.COV2.S was a replication-incompetent adenovirus type 26 vector expressing a prefusion-stabilized SARS-CoV-2 spike protein from the original Wuhan strain. Overall study results and their limits: The authors noted that the TCR breadth and depth analyses may have underestimated total T cell responses. After vaccination, substantial breadth of spike-specific CD8+ and CD4+ T cell responses was reported. Vaccine and placebo recipients had similar non-spike TCR breadth, a finding consistent with the vaccine containing only spike. The study was not powered to compare responses between vaccine doses or regimens. Spike-specific TCR breadth was higher in Ad26.COV2.S recipients than in placebo recipients (P = 0.0014).

The sequenced sample was peripheral blood, obtained in a trial of Ad26.COV2.S vaccine versus placebo. This receptor was obtained from a person between 18 and 65 years old who received the Ad26.COV2.S COVID-19 vaccine or a placebo.

CDR3 region: CASSTQSGGTQYF. The DNA sequence is as follows: TGTGCCAGCAGCACCCAGAGCGGAGGGACCCAGTACTTC. The chain uses TRBV7-9 and TRBJ2-5; D gene: possibly TRBD2, on 5 matching bases. In the germline V gene (reference sequence), CDR1 corresponds to SEHNR and CDR2 to FQNEAQ. V is cut by 5 bases and J by 7 bases, and the space between the germline ends is 14 bases. The cysteine opens and the phenylalanine closes a CDR3 of 13 amino acids. This entry keeps only the CDR3 DNA: 39 bases, framed from base 1.